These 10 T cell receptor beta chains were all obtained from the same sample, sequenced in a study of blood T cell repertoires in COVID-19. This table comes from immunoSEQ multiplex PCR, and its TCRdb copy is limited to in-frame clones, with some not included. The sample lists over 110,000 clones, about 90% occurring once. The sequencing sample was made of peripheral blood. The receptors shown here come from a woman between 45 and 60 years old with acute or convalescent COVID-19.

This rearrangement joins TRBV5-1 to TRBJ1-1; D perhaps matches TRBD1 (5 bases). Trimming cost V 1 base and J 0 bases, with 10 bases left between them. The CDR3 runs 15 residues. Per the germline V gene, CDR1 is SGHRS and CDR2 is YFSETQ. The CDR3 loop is CASSLFDSLNTEAFF. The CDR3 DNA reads TGCGCCAGCAGCTTGTTCGACAGTTTGAACACTGAAGCTTTCTTT.

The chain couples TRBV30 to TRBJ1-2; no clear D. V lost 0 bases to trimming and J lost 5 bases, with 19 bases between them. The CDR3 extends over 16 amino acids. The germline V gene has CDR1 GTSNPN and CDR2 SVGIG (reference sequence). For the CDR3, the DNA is TGTGCCTGGAGTGTATCCCCATTGGGAGGGAGATATGGCTACACCTTC. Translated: CAWSVSPLGGRYGYTF.

The CDR3 sequence: CAPPQWGEAQPQHF. The CDR3 DNA follows: TGTGCTCCCCCTCAATGGGGGGAGGCTCAGCCCCAGCATTTT. V gene TRBV19 combines with J gene TRBJ1-5, with D possibly matching TRBD1 (5 bases). Germline assignment: CDR1 LNHDA and CDR2 SQIVND (reference sequence). The CDR3 consists of 14 residues.

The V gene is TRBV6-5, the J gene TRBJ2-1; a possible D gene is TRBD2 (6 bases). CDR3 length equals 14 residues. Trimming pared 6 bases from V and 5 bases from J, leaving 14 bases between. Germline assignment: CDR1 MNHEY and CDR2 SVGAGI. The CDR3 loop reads CASRTGERDNEQFF. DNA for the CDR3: TGTGCCAGCAGGACGGGGGAGCGAGACAATGAGCAGTTCTTC.

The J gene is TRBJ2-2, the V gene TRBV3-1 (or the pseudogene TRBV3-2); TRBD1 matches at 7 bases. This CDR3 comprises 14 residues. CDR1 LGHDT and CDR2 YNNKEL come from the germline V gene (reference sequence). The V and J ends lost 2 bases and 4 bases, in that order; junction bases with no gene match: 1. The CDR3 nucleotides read TGTGCCAGCAGCCAAACAGGGGTCACCGGGGAGCTGTTTTTT. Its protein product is CASSQTGVTGELFF.

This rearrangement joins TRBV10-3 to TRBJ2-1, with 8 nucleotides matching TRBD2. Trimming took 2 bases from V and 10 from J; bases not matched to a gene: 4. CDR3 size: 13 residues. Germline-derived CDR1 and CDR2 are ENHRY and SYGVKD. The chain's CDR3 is CAISEREGGEQFF. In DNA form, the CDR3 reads TGTGCCATCAGTGAGCGGGAGGGGGGGGAGCAGTTCTTC.

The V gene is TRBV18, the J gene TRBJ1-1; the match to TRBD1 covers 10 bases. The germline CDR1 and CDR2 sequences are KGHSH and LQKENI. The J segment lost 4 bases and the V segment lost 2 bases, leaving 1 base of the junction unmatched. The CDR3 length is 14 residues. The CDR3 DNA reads TGTGCCAGCTCACCAGGACAGGGGGGCACTGAAGCTTTCTTT. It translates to CASSPGQGGTEAFF.

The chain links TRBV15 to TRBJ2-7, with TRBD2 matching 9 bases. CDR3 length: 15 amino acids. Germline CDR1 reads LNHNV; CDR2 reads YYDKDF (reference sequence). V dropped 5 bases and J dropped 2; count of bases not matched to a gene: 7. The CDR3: CATSVWTSDPYEQYF. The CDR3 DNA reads TGTGCCACCAGCGTATGGACTAGCGACCCCTACGAGCAGTACTTC.

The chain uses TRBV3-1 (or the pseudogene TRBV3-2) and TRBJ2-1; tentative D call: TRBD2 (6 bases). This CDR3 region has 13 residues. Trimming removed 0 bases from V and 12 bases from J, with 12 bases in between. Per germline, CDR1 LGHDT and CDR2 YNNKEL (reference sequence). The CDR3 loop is CASSQDHPEGQFF. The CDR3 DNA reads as TGTGCCAGCAGCCAAGATCATCCGGAGGGGCAGTTCTTC.

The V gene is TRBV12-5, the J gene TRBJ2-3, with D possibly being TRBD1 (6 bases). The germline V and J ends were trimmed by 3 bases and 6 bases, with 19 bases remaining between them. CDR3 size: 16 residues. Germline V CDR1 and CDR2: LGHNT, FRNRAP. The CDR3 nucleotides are TGTGCTAGTGGTTTAAGTTCCGGACAGAAGTTCGATACGCAGTATTTT. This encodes CASGLSSGQKFDTQYF.